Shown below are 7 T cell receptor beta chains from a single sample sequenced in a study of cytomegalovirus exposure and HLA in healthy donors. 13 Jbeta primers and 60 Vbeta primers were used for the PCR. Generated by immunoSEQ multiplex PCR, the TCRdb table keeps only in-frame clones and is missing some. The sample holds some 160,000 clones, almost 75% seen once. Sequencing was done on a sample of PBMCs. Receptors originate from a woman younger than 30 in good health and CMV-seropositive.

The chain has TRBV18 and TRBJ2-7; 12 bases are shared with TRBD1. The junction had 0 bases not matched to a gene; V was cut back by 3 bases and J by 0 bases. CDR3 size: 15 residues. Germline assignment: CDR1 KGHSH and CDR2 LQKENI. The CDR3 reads CASSPGQGASYEQYF. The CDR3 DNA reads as TGTGCCAGCTCACCGGGACAGGGGGCCTCCTACGAGCAGTACTTC.

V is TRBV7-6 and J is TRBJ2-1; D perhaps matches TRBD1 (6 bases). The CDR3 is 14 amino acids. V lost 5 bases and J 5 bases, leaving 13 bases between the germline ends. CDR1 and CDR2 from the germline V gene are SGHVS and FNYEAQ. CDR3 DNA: TGTGCCAGCAGCCCCCGGGACAAAAACAATGAGCAGTTCTTC. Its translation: CASSPRDKNNEQFF.

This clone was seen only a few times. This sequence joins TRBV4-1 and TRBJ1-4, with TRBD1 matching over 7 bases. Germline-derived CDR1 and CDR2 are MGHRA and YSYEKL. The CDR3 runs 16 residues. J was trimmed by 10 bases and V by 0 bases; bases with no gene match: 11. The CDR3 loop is CASSQDRGWAYGKLFF. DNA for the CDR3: TGCGCCAGCAGCCAAGACAGGGGGTGGGCATATGGAAAACTGTTTTTT.

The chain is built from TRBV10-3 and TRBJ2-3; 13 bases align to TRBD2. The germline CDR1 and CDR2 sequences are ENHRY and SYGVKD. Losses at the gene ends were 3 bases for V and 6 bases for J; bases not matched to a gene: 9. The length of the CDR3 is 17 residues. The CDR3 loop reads CAISDIPGTSGADTQYF. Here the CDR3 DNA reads TGTGCCATCAGTGATATTCCAGGGACTAGCGGGGCGGATACGCAGTATTTT.

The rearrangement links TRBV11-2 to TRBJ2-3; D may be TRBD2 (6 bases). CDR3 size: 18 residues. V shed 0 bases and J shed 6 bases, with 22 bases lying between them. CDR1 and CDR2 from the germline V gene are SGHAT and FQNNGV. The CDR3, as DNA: TGTGCCAGCAGCTTAGATAATCGTGGAGGGGCCGTCTCGGATACGCAGTATTTT. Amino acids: CASSLDNRGGAVSDTQYF.

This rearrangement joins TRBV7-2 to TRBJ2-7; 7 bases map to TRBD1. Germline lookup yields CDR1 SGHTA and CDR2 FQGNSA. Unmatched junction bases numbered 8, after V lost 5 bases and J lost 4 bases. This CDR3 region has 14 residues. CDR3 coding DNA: TGTGCCAGCAGCAAGACAGGGTGGGAATACGAGCAGTACTTC. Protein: CASSKTGWEYEQYF. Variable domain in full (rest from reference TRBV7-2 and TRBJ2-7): GAGVSQSPSNKVTEKGKDVELRCDPISGHTALYWYRQSLGQGLEFLIYFQGNSAPDKSGLPSDRFSAERTGGSVSTLTIQRTQQEDSAVYLCASSKTGWEYEQYFGPGTRLTVT.

The CDR3 nucleotides are TGTGCCAGCAGCTTGACCCTTATGGAGGGAGAGACCCAGTACTTC. Amino acids: CASSLTLMEGETQYF. The chain uses TRBV5-5 and TRBJ2-5, with D perhaps matching TRBD2 (6 bases). Trimming took off 1 base at V and 4 bases at J, with 14 bases between the two ends. The CDR3 sequence is 15 residues long. Germline CDR1 reads SGHKS; CDR2 reads YYEKEE (reference sequence).